A single sample is the source of the 27 T cell receptor beta chains below, sequenced in a study of blood T cell repertoires in COVID-19. Generated by immunoSEQ multiplex PCR, the TCRdb table keeps only in-frame clones and is missing some. Here the sample spans 53,000 or so clones, 79% being singletons. Sequenced: peripheral blood. Source of these receptors: a man between 60 and 75 years old with acute or convalescent COVID-19.

The chain has TRBV4-2 and TRBJ2-1; TRBD2 matches 12 bases. Germline lookup yields CDR1 LGHNA and CDR2 YNFKEQ. CDR3 length equals 15 residues. V dropped 7 bases and J dropped 5; count of bases not matched to a gene: 6. The CDR3 DNA follows: TGTGCCAGCACCCCTAGCGGGAGGGAGGACAATGAGCAGTTCTTC. It specifies CASTPSGREDNEQFF.

The chain has TRBV5-4 and TRBJ1-2, with D hard to call. Trimming took off 0 bases at V and 1 base at J, with 7 bases between the two ends. CDR1 is SGHNT, CDR2 YYREEE, per germline (reference sequence). This CDR3 is 14 amino acids long. The CDR3 loop reads CASSLGQDNYGYTF. DNA for the CDR3: TGTGCCAGCAGCTTGGGGCAGGATAACTATGGCTACACCTTC. Together with reference TRBV5-4 and TRBJ1-2, the CDR3 gives the full variable domain: ETGVTQSPTHLIKTRGQQVTLRCSSQSGHNTVSWYQQALGQGPQFIFQYYREEENGRGNFPPRFSGLQFPNYSSELNVNALELDDSALYLCASSLGQDNYGYTFGSGTRLTVV.

The table lists this clone with a count of one. V is TRBV28 and J is TRBJ2-3; possible D gene TRBD1, 6 bases. The CDR3 loop spans 14 amino acids. Germline lookup yields CDR1 MDHEN and CDR2 SYDVKM. The germline V and J ends were trimmed by 6 bases and 4 bases, with 14 bases remaining between them. CDR3 sequence (DNA): TGTGCCAGCAGCCTTCAGACAGGTTCAGATACGCAGTATTTT. Its protein is CASSLQTGSDTQYF.

The chain employs TRBV7-8 and TRBJ1-6; no reliable D call. V was shortened by 2 bases and J by 8 bases, with 13 bases between the two germline ends. Germline V gene sequence: CDR1 SGHVS, CDR2 FQNEAQ. The CDR3 sequence is 15 residues long. This CDR3 reads CASSLHSSSDSPLHF. For the CDR3, the DNA is TGTGCCAGCAGCTTACATTCCTCCTCGGATTCACCCCTCCACTTT.

The genes are TRBV7-8 and TRBJ2-1; D possibly corresponds to TRBD1 (5 bases). This CDR3 is built from 14 residues. V gave up 0 bases and J gave up 8 bases, with 11 bases separating them. CDR1 is SGHVS, CDR2 FQNEAQ, per germline. DNA of the CDR3: TGTGCCAGCAGCTTAGCGCAAGGGGAATATGAGCAGTTCTTC. As protein: CASSLAQGEYEQFF.

The chain joins TRBV19 to TRBJ1-5; D is unresolved. This CDR3 contains 12 residues. The V end lost 5 bases, the J end lost 9 bases, and 11 bases lay between the germline ends. Per germline, CDR1 LNHDA and CDR2 SQIVND (reference sequence). CDR3: CASSHTSSPQHF. The CDR3 DNA follows: TGTGCCAGTAGTCACACCTCCTCGCCCCAGCATTTT.

The rearrangement uses TRBV3-1 (or the pseudogene TRBV3-2) and TRBJ1-6, with TRBD1 identical over 9 bases. The J segment lost 10 bases and the V segment lost 6 bases, leaving 16 bases of the junction unmatched. CDR1 and CDR2 from the germline V gene are LGHDT and YNNKEL (reference sequence). The CDR3 is 17 residues long. The CDR3 is CASSFTYNRGRGSPLHF. CDR3 bases: TGTGCCAGCAGTTTTACATACAACAGGGGGCGCGGCTCACCCCTCCACTTT.

The rearrangement joins TRBV7-2 to TRBJ2-7; D remains unclear. The CDR3 is 14 residues long. The ends were cut back, 1 base at V and 1 base at J, with 8 bases in the middle. Germline CDR1 and CDR2: SGHTA and FQGNSA. The CDR3 protein is CASSLDPVSYEQYF. CDR3 sequence (DNA): TGTGCCAGCAGCTTAGACCCGGTATCCTACGAGCAGTACTTC.

In this sample, this clone turned up once. The sample carries other DNA sequences with the same CDR3. The chain is built from TRBV11-2 and TRBJ2-7, with D hard to call. Germline values: CDR1 SGHAT, CDR2 FQNNGV. The germline V and J ends were trimmed by 0 bases and 2 bases, with 5 bases remaining between them. The CDR3 length is 13 residues. The CDR3 DNA reads as TGTGCCAGCAGCTTAGATCGGGCCTACGAGCAGTACTTC. The encoded protein is CASSLDRAYEQYF.

The V gene is TRBV19, the J gene TRBJ1-1, with TRBD1 identical over 8 bases. This CDR3 spans 18 amino acids. After removal of 2 bases from V and 3 bases from J, the junction contained 14 bases not matched to a gene. Germline CDR1 LNHDA, CDR2 SQIVND (reference sequence). The CDR3 sequence is CASSIRTGITFWHTEAFF. CDR3 nucleotide sequence: TGTGCCAGTAGTATACGGACAGGGATAACTTTTTGGCACACTGAAGCTTTCTTT.

The V and J genes are TRBV11-2 and TRBJ2-2, with TRBD2 matching over 10 bases. Germline loops: CDR1 SGHAT, CDR2 FQNNGV. The CDR3 length is 14 residues. V trimming: 5 bases; J trimming: 6 bases; junction bases outside the gene matches: 3. CDR3 loop: CASSQGLAPGELFF. The CDR3 region has the DNA TGTGCCAGCAGCCAGGGACTAGCGCCCGGGGAGCTGTTTTTT.

This chain links TRBV29-1 with TRBJ2-7, with D possibly TRBD2 on 6 matching bases. The germline V and J ends were trimmed by 1 base and 1 base, with 8 bases remaining between them. Looked up from germline, CDR1 is SQVTM and CDR2 is ANQGSEA. The CDR3 contains 13 residues. For the CDR3, the DNA is TGCAGCGTTGAAGCGGAGGGGTCCTACGAGCAGTACTTC. It is translated as CSVEAEGSYEQYF.

This clone was seen a few times. The chain has TRBV4-3 and TRBJ1-2; D gene uncertain. The ends were cut back, 1 base at V and 4 bases at J, with 10 bases in the middle. The CDR3 spans 14 residues. Germline V gene data show CDR1 as LGHNA and CDR2 as YSLEER. This CDR3 reads CASSQVSQGYGYTF. CDR3 coding DNA: TGCGCCAGCAGCCAAGTTAGCCAAGGCTATGGCTACACCTTC.

This clone was counted between two and nine times. The chain joins TRBV28 to TRBJ2-5; D is possibly TRBD1 (5 bases). Trimming cost V 8 bases and J 0 bases, with 16 bases left between them. Germline V CDR1 and CDR2: MDHEN, SYDVKM. CDR3 length equals 15 residues. CDR3 bases: TGTGCCAGCCGACCAGGGAAGATGTACCAAGAGACCCAGTACTTC. Amino acids: CASRPGKMYQETQYF.

The rearrangement links TRBV2 to TRBJ1-4; TRBD1 aligns across 8 bases. This CDR3 has 14 amino acids. CDR1 and CDR2 (germline): SNHLY, FYNNEI. The junction had 8 bases not matched to a gene; V was cut back by 1 base and J by 13 bases. CDR3 protein: CASSEDRGEGRLFF. CDR3 DNA: TGTGCCAGCAGTGAAGACAGGGGGGAAGGTAGACTGTTTTTT.

The V and J genes are TRBV10-2 and TRBJ1-1; D remains ambiguous. V was shortened by 2 bases and J by 0 bases, with 13 bases between the two germline ends. Germline CDR1 is WSHSY and CDR2 is SAAADI. The CDR3 loop spans 16 amino acids. CDR3 sequence: CASSEGPRYMNTEAFF. The CDR3 DNA follows: TGCGCCAGCAGTGAGGGCCCGAGGTATATGAACACTGAAGCTTTCTTT.

The chain uses TRBV19 and TRBJ2-4, with 7 bases fitting TRBD2. The trim removed 5 bases at V and 3 bases at J, leaving 10 bases unmatched. CDR1 and CDR2 from the germline V gene are LNHDA and SQIVND (reference sequence). The CDR3 totals 16 residues. CDR3 coding DNA: TGTGCCAGTAGTCCCTTGGGGGGGGTCGGCAAAAACATTCAGTACTTC. It encodes CASSPLGGVGKNIQYF. The full variable domain, in which reference TRBV19 and TRBJ2-4 provide the parts outside the CDR3, is DGGITQSPKYLFRKEGQNVTLSCEQNLNHDAMYWYRQDPGQGLRLIYYSQIVNDFQKGDIAEGYSVSREKKESFPLTVTSAQKNPTAFYLCASSPLGGVGKNIQYFGAGTRLSVL.

The rearrangement joins TRBV29-1 to TRBJ2-7; D possibly corresponds to TRBD2 (5 bases). The V gene lost 4 bases and the J gene lost 0 bases, with 10 bases spanning the gap. Germline assignment: CDR1 SQVTM and CDR2 ANQGSEA. The CDR3 length is 13 residues. CDR3 amino acids: CSVGEKNSYEQYF. The CDR3 DNA reads as TGCAGCGTTGGGGAGAAAAACTCCTACGAGCAGTACTTC.

This chain uses TRBV4-3 with TRBJ1-2; the D is unclear. Per the germline V gene, CDR1 is LGHNA and CDR2 is YSLEER. The CDR3 runs to 14 residues. V lost 0 bases, J lost 5 bases, and 10 bases lay in between. CDR3 nucleotide sequence: TGCGCCAGCAGCCAAGATTCAATCGGGTATGGCTACACCTTC. It codes for CASSQDSIGYGYTF.

This clone showed up just a few times. The chain has TRBV5-8 and TRBJ2-3, with D tentatively TRBD2 (5 bases). The CDR3 contains 13 residues. Germline loops: CDR1 SGHTS, CDR2 YDEGEE. Trimming stripped 5 bases from V and 1 base from J, with 8 bases between. The CDR3 is CASSRAGTDTQYF. The CDR3 DNA sequence: TGTGCCAGCAGTCGAGCGGGCACAGATACGCAGTATTTT.

The chain joins TRBV19 to TRBJ1-3; D call uncertain. The germline V and J ends were trimmed by 10 bases and 0 bases, with 16 bases remaining between them. There are 15 residues in the CDR3. The V gene's germline CDR1 is LNHDA and CDR2 SQIVND (reference sequence). The CDR3 spells CATKRGRDSGNTIYF. The CDR3 DNA is TGTGCCACTAAAAGAGGGAGGGACTCTGGAAACACCATATATTTT.

The chain has TRBV5-6 and TRBJ1-2, with 7 nucleotides matching TRBD1. Germline V gives CDR1 SGHDT, CDR2 YYEEEE. This CDR3 has 14 residues. V trimming: 3 bases; J trimming: 4 bases; junction bases outside the gene matches: 6. CDR3: CASSSGQAIYGYTF. The CDR3 DNA reads as TGTGCCAGCAGCTCCGGACAGGCAATCTATGGCTACACCTTC.

V gene TRBV5-4 combines with J gene TRBJ2-1, with TRBD2 matching over 8 bases. Germline values: CDR1 SGHNT, CDR2 YYREEE (reference sequence). The CDR3 consists of 16 residues. The V and J ends lost 4 bases and 9 bases, in that order; junction bases with no gene match: 15. The CDR3 DNA is TGTGCCAGCAGCCGAGCGACTAGCGTTGGGGCAATTGAGCAGTTCTTC. Translated: CASSRATSVGAIEQFF.

This chain's CDR3 is CASSFFQGWYEQYF. The CDR3 region has the DNA TGTGCCAGCAGCTTCTTTCAGGGGTGGTACGAGCAGTACTTC. The chain uses TRBV7-2 and TRBJ2-7, with D perhaps matching TRBD1 (6 bases). V was shortened by 3 bases and J by 4 bases, with 13 bases between the two germline ends. The CDR3 loop spans 14 amino acids. Germline values: CDR1 SGHTA, CDR2 FQGNSA. Looking up the rest from reference TRBV7-2 and TRBJ2-7 gives the full variable domain: GAGVSQSPSNKVTEKGKDVELRCDPISGHTALYWYRQSLGQGLEFLIYFQGNSAPDKSGLPSDRFSAERTGGSVSTLTIQRTQQEDSAVYLCASSFFQGWYEQYFGPGTRLTVT.

The sample holds one count of this clone. The V call is TRBV30, the J call TRBJ2-2, with D possibly being TRBD1 (6 bases). Trimming removed 4 bases at V and 0 bases at J, with 12 bases between. This CDR3 has 15 amino acids. Germline CDR1 and CDR2: GTSNPN and SVGIG (reference sequence). For the CDR3, the DNA is TGTGCCTGGAAACGGCAGGGGTCGAACACCGGGGAGCTGTTTTTT. Its translation: CAWKRQGSNTGELFF. Combining the CDR3 with reference TRBV30 and TRBJ2-2 gives the whole variable domain SQTIHQWPATLVQPVGSPLSLECTVEGTSNPNLYWYRQAAGRGLQLLFYSVGIGQISSEVPQNLSASRPQDRQFILSSKKLLLSDSGFYLCAWKRQGSNTGELFFGEGSRLTVL.

This clone turned up a few times. This chain connects TRBV19 to TRBJ2-3; 10 bases are a match to TRBD2. With V trimmed by 7 bases and J by 2 bases, 12 bases remained unmatched. Germline CDR1 reads LNHDA; CDR2 reads SQIVND (reference sequence). The CDR3 extends over 17 amino acids. The CDR3 reads CASTRRASGGDTDTQYF. The CDR3 DNA reads TGTGCCAGTACCCGCCGGGCTAGCGGGGGTGACACAGATACGCAGTATTTT.

This sequence joins TRBV6-5 and TRBJ2-1, with D possibly matching TRBD2 (5 bases). The germline V gene encodes CDR1 MNHEY and CDR2 SVGAGI. Trimming shortened V by 11 bases and J by 4 bases, and 15 bases separated the two germline ends. This CDR3 region has 13 residues. CDR3 residues: CASQRARYNEQFF. CDR3 DNA: TGTGCCTCCCAGAGGGCCCGGTACAATGAGCAGTTCTTC.